This TCR beta chain was profiled in a study of blood T cell repertoires in COVID-19. Study-wide background: T cells, B-cell-depleted T cells, or PBMCs provided the cDNA or gDNA that served as material.

The CDR3 has 16 amino acids. V lost 4 bases, J lost 5 bases, and 4 bases stayed unmatched. The germline V gene encodes CDR1 SGHRS and CDR2 YFSETQ. In the authors' workflow: How many nucleated cells were present was estimated from reference gene primer amplification. Here immunoSEQ multiplex PCR was the method, and the copy in TCRdb shows in-frame clones only, minus some. The DNA was the basis for D and trimming; V, J and clone size are from that table. The profile shows approximately 250,000 clones, more than 75% of them singletons. The material sequenced was peripheral blood. The chain carries TRBV5-1 and TRBJ2-1, with 15 bases aligning to TRBD2. This sequence was found in a woman aged 55-70 years who had recovered from COVID-19. In DNA form, the CDR3 reads TGCGCCAGCAGCAGGGGACTAGCGGGGGGCGACAATGAGCAGTTCTTC. Translating it yields CASSRGLAGGDNEQFF.